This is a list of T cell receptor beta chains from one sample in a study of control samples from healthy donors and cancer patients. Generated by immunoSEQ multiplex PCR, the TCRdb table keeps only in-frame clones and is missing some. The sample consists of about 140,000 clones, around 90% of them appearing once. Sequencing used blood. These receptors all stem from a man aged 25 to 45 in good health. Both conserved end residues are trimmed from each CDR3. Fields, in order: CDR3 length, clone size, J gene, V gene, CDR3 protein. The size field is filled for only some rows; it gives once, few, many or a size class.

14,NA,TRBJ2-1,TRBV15,ATSRVTGTGYNEQF
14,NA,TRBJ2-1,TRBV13,ASSLPALASDNEQF
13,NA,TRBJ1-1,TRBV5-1,ASSLAIPGDTEAF
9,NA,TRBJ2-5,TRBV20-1,SASPLETQY
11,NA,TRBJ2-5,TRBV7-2,ASAGQDQETQY
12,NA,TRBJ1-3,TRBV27,ASSLLGSGNTIY
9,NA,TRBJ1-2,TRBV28,ASSHTYGYT
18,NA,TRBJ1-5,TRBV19,ASSIDSARLLIRGNQPQH
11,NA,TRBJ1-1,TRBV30,AWSLGRNTEAF
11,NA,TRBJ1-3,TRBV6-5,ASSDRDGNTIY
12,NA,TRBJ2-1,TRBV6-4,ASSPAGEHNEQF
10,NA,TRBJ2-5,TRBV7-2,ASSYRGETQY
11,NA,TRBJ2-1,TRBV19,ASSPGGYNEQF
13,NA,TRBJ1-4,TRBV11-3,ASSFEGRSNEKLF
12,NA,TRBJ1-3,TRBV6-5,ASSYSDRGNTIY
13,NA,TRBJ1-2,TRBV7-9,ASSPGGGSRYGYT
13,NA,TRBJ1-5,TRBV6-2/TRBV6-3,ASSYSRDGNQPQH
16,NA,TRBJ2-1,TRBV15,ATSTSRNIAGVGNEQF
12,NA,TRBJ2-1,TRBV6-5,ASSYSGLAGEQF
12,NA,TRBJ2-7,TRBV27,ASSPLASGYEQY
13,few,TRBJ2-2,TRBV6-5,ASLPGGLLTGELF
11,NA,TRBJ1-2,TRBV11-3,ASSSGQPYGYT
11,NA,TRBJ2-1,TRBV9,ASSVAGNTLLF
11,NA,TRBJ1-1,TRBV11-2,ASSLAGTESAF
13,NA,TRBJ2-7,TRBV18,ASSPVGRGMDEQY
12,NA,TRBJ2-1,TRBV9,ASSVVPSRDEQF
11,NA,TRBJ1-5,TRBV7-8,ASSLDRNQPQH
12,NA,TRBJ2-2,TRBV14,ASSQIFGRAELF
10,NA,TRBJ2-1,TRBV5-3,ARSLINRDPF
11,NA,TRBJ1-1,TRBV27,ASESNKGTEAF
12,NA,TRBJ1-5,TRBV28,ASRFDGGNQPQH
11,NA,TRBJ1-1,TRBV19,ASTESGRTEAF
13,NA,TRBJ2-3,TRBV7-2,ASSLTRKGTDTQY
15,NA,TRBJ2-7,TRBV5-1,ASRLAGARGDSYEQY
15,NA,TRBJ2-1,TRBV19,ASSTGGRHNTYNEQF